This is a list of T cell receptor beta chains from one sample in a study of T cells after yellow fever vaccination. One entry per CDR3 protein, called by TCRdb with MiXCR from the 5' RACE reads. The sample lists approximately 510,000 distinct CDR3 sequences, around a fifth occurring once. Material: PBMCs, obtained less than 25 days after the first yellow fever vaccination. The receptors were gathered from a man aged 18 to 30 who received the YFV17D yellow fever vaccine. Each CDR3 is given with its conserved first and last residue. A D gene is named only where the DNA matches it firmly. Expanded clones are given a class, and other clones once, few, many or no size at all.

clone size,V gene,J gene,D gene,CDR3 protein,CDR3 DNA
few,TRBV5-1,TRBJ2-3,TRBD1,CASSRTGQFTDTQYF,TGCGCCAGCAGCCGAACGGGACAGTTCACAGATACGCAGTATTTT
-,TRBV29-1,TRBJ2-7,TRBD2,CSVRLAGSYEQYF,TGCAGCGTGCGACTAGCGGGTTCCTACGAGCAGTACTTC
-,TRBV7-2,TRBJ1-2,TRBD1,CASSFTPGQRSNYGYTF,TGTGCCAGCAGCTTCACCCCGGGACAGCGTAGTAACTATGGCTACACCTTC
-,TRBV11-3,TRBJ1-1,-,CASSLFAAATEAFF,TGTGCCAGCAGCTTGTTTGCGGCAGCGACAGAAGCTTTCTTT
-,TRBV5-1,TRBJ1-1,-,CASSTQRQTIAEAFF,TGCGCCAGCAGCACACAGAGACAGACGATCGCTGAAGCTTTCTTT
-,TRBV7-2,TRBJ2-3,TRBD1,CASSFPRQGSTDTQYF,TGTGCCAGCAGCTTTCCCCGACAGGGGAGCACAGATACGCAGTATTTT
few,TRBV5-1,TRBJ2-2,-,CASSLFSGLGGGELFF,TGCGCCAGCAGCTTGTTTTCAGGGCTAGGTGGCGGGGAGCTGTTTTTT
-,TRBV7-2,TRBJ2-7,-,CASSLFVRGYEQYF,TGTGCCAGCAGCTTATTCGTACGGGGCTACGAGCAGTACTTC
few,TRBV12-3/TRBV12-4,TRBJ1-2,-,CASSLRESNYGYTF,TGTGCCAGCAGTTTAAGGGAGTCCAACTATGGCTACACCTTC
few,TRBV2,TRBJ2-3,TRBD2,CASIGASGANTQYF,TGTGCCAGCATCGGCGCTAGCGGGGCAAATACGCAGTATTTT
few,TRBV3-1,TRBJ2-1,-,CASRPDSLWSSYNEQFF,TGTGCCAGCAGACCGGACAGTCTTTGGAGCTCCTACAATGAGCAGTTCTTC
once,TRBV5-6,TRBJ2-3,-,CASSWGLGPQYF,TGTGCCAGCAGCTGGGGATTGGGTCCGCAGTATTTT
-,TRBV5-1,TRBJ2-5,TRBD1,CASKGGLGGETQYF,TGCGCCAGCAAAGGGGGCTTGGGTGGTGAGACCCAGTACTTC
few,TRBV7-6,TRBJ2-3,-,CASSSTGLADTQYF,TGTGCCAGCAGCTCGACTGGACTGGCAGATACGCAGTATTTT
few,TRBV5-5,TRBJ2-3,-,CASSLSTGHTDTQYF,TGTGCCAGCAGCCTATCCACCGGGCACACAGATACGCAGTATTTT
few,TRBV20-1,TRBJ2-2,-,CSARDRQVNTGELFF,TGCAGTGCTAGAGATAGACAGGTGAACACCGGGGAGCTGTTTTTT
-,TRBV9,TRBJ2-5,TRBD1,CASSATGWQTQYF,TGTGCCAGCAGCGCGACAGGGTGGCAGACCCAGTACTTC
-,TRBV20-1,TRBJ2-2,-,CSARQVMNTGELFF,TGCAGTGCGAGACAGGTGATGAACACCGGGGAGCTGTTTTTT
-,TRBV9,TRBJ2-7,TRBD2,CASSVAFSGDNEQYF,TGTGCCAGCAGCGTAGCCTTTAGCGGGGACAACGAGCAGTACTTC
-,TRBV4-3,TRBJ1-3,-,CASSQDQVGNTIYF,TGCGCCAGCAGCCAAGACCAGGTTGGAAACACCATATATTTT
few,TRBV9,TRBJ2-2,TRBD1,CASSVDRGELFF,TGTGCCAGCAGCGTGGACAGGGGAGAGCTGTTTTTT
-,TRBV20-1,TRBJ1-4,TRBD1,CSAREGGTVEKLFF,TGCAGTGCTAGAGAAGGAGGGACAGTTGAAAAACTGTTTTTT
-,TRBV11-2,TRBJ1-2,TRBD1,CASSLGTGEEGYTF,TGTGCCAGCAGCTTAGGGACAGGGGAGGAAGGCTACACCTTC
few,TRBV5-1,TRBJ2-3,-,CASSLPGITDTQYF,TGCGCCAGCAGCTTGCCGGGGATCACAGATACGCAGTATTTT
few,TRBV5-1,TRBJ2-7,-,CASSLDWEKESEQYF,TGCGCCAGCAGCTTGGATTGGGAAAAGGAGTCCGAGCAGTACTTC
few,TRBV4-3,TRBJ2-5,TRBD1,CASSQDRGLETQYF,TGCGCCAGCAGCCAGGACAGGGGGCTAGAGACCCAGTACTTC
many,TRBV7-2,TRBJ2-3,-,CASSSQTDTQYF,TGTGCCAGCAGCTCCCAAACAGATACGCAGTATTTT
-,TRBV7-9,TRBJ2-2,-,CASSSPTNQNTGELFF,TGTGCCAGCAGCTCGCCGACTAACCAGAACACCGGGGAGCTGTTTTTT
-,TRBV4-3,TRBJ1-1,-,CASSQDGQSNTEAFF,TGCGCCAGCAGCCAAGATGGACAGTCAAACACTGAAGCTTTCTTT
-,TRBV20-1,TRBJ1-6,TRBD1,CSAIQGASSPLHF,TGCAGTGCTATACAGGGGGCTAGTTCACCCCTCCACTTT
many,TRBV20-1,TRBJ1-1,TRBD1,CSARPRTGPNTEAFF,TGCAGTGCTAGGCCCCGGACAGGGCCGAACACTGAAGCTTTCTTT
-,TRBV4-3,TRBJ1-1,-,CASSQDREIMNTEAFF,TGCGCCAGCAGCCAAGACAGGGAGATCATGAACACTGAAGCTTTCTTT
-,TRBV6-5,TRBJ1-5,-,CASSYSRGGSNQPQHF,TGTGCCAGCAGTTACTCGAGGGGAGGTAGCAATCAGCCCCAGCATTTT
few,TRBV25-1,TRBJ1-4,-,CASSGGVIGEKLFF,TGTGCCAGCAGTGGAGGGGTAATAGGTGAAAAACTGTTTTTT
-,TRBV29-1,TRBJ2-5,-,CSVETDKETQYF,TGCAGCGTTGAGACCGATAAAGAGACCCAGTACTTC
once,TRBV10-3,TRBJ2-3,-,CAISEGGGRGDTQYF,TGTGCCATCAGTGAGGGGGGGGGCCGCGGGGATACGCAGTATTTT
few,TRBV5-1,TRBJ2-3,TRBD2,CASSPGPSGGASTDTQYF,TGCGCCAGCAGCCCTGGGCCCAGCGGGGGGGCAAGCACAGATACGCAGTATTTT
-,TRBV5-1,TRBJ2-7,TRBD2,CASSLDPPGGGANEQYF,TGCGCCAGCAGCTTGGACCCCCCGGGCGGGGGGGCCAACGAGCAGTACTTC
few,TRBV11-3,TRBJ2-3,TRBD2,CASSLGGSIDTQYF,TGTGCCAGCAGCTTGGGGGGGAGCATCGATACGCAGTATTTT
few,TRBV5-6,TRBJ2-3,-,CASSKRRVYTQYF,TGTGCCAGCAGCAAAAGAAGGGTTTATACGCAGTATTTT
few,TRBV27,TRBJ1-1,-,CASSLNGMNTEAFF,TGTGCCAGCAGTTTAAACGGTATGAACACTGAAGCTTTCTTT
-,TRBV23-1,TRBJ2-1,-,CASSPVRGASGYNEQFF,TGCGCCAGCAGTCCCGTAAGGGGGGCTAGCGGCTACAATGAGCAGTTCTTC
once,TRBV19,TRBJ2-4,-,CASSIGGENIQYF,TGTGCCAGTAGTATTGGAGGGGAAAACATTCAGTACTTC
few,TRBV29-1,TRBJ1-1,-,CSVVIQRGTEAFF,TGCAGCGTTGTAATCCAAAGGGGCACTGAAGCTTTCTTT
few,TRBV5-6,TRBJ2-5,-,CASSRTGRGETQYF,TGTGCCAGCAGCCGGACAGGGAGGGGAGAGACCCAGTACTTC
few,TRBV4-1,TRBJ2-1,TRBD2,CASSQMTSGAYNEQFF,TGCGCCAGCAGCCAGATGACTAGCGGGGCCTACAATGAGCAGTTCTTC
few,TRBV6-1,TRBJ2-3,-,CASGEGPSTDTQYF,TGTGCCAGCGGAGAGGGGCCTAGCACAGATACGCAGTATTTT
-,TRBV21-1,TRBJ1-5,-,CASSSPGTWAAQHF,TGTGCCAGCAGCAGTCCCGGGACATGGGCGGCCCAGCATTTT
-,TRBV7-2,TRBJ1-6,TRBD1,CASKGQLSYNSPLHF,TGTGCCAGCAAGGGACAGCTCTCCTATAATTCACCCCTCCACTTT
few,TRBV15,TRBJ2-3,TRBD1,CATSRDAGGRASTDTQYF,TGTGCCACCAGCAGAGATGCAGGGGGACGGGCTAGCACAGATACGCAGTATTTT
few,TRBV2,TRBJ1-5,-,CASSEALAGDQPQHF,TGTGCCAGCAGTGAAGCGCTGGCAGGGGATCAGCCCCAGCATTTT
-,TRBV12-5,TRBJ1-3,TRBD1,CASGLVIRQGKNTIYF,TGTGCTAGTGGTTTGGTAATCCGACAGGGAAAAAACACCATATATTTT
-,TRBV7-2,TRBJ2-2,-,CASSDRYGTGELFF,TGTGCCAGCAGCGACCGATACGGCACCGGGGAGCTGTTTTTT
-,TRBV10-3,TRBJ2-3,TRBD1,CAIAEKAGTGKYF,TGTGCCATCGCGGAGAAGGCAGGGACAGGGAAGTATTTT
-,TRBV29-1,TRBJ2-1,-,CSVGDSPGNEQFF,TGCAGCGTAGGGGACTCCCCAGGAAATGAGCAGTTCTTC
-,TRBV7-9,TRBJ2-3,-,CASSLTQFSTDTQYF,TGTGCCAGCAGCTTAACACAATTTAGCACAGATACGCAGTATTTT
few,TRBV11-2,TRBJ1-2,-,CASSLEEYQAISYGYTF,TGTGCCAGCAGCTTAGAGGAATATCAGGCCATCAGCTATGGCTACACCTTC